The rows below give T cell receptor beta chains drawn from one sample of a study of monozygotic twins with cystic fibrosis. Sequenced by immunoSEQ multiplex PCR; TCRdb stores in-frame clones only, minus some. This sample has 20,000 to 25,000 clones, with 97% found just once. The sample consisted of blood. The receptors were gathered from a girl aged 5-17 years with cystic fibrosis. The conserved cysteine and the conserved F or W are not part of the CDR3 here. Each record gives: CDR3 protein, J gene, V gene.

CDR3aa: ASSKQRNYGYT
j_gene: TRBJ1-2
v_gene: TRBV21-1

CDR3aa: ASSLETGVYEQY
j_gene: TRBJ2-7
v_gene: TRBV11-2

CDR3aa: ASSSPPGIGDLAKNIQY
j_gene: TRBJ2-4
v_gene: TRBV7-2

CDR3aa: SVTPWLGTQY
j_gene: TRBJ2-3
v_gene: TRBV29-1

CDR3aa: ACTPSFEQF
j_gene: TRBJ2-1
v_gene: TRBV2

CDR3aa: ASSYTDTQY
j_gene: TRBJ2-3
v_gene: TRBV7-2

CDR3aa: ASSQALGINEQF
j_gene: TRBJ2-1
v_gene: TRBV4-1

CDR3aa: ASGTGGPYSGNTIY
j_gene: TRBJ1-3
v_gene: TRBV9

CDR3aa: ASIFEPGQGNYGYT
j_gene: TRBJ1-2
v_gene: TRBV2

CDR3aa: ASSQVGEKAF
j_gene: TRBJ1-1
v_gene: TRBV4-1

CDR3aa: ASSWAGGSVELF
j_gene: TRBJ2-2
v_gene: TRBV27

CDR3aa: ASTVFGGRLRQF
j_gene: TRBJ2-1
v_gene: TRBV19

CDR3aa: ASSDGGGIETQY
j_gene: TRBJ2-5
v_gene: TRBV6-1

CDR3aa: ASSQDGRAAGFYGYT
j_gene: TRBJ1-2
v_gene: TRBV4-1

CDR3aa: SVSKTGEVEKLF
j_gene: TRBJ1-4
v_gene: TRBV29-1

CDR3aa: ASSFSYNEQF
j_gene: TRBJ2-1
v_gene: TRBV7-9

CDR3aa: ASSTGTVVRYT
j_gene: TRBJ1-2
v_gene: TRBV6-6

CDR3aa: ASSPTQGMNTEAF
j_gene: TRBJ1-1
v_gene: TRBV2

CDR3aa: ASSVEYTGATWNEQF
j_gene: TRBJ2-1
v_gene: TRBV9

CDR3aa: ASSLGPRAGNTIY
j_gene: TRBJ1-3
v_gene: TRBV5-6

CDR3aa: ASSFIAGGPDTQY
j_gene: TRBJ2-3
v_gene: TRBV28

CDR3aa: ASRMGQVNEQY
j_gene: TRBJ2-7
v_gene: TRBV27

CDR3aa: ASSLDGGRDYGYT
j_gene: TRBJ1-2
v_gene: TRBV7-2

CDR3aa: ASSFTSGRNEQY
j_gene: TRBJ2-7
v_gene: TRBV27

CDR3aa: ASRTGSRHSNQPQH
j_gene: TRBJ1-5
v_gene: TRBV28

CDR3aa: SATDRTEAF
j_gene: TRBJ1-1
v_gene: TRBV20-1

CDR3aa: AISETGQHTEAF
j_gene: TRBJ1-1
v_gene: TRBV10-3

CDR3aa: ASSLDSVVSSGNTIY
j_gene: TRBJ1-3
v_gene: TRBV7-2

CDR3aa: ASSDRGPHQPQH
j_gene: TRBJ1-5
v_gene: TRBV6-6

CDR3aa: ASSHTSNTGELF
j_gene: TRBJ2-2
v_gene: TRBV4-3

CDR3aa: ASSLGGETEAF
j_gene: TRBJ1-1
v_gene: TRBV7-9

CDR3aa: ASSLNRAEAF
j_gene: TRBJ1-1
v_gene: TRBV5-4

CDR3aa: SAAYRGHTGELF
j_gene: TRBJ2-2
v_gene: TRBV29-1

CDR3aa: ASSQVRNEQF
j_gene: TRBJ2-1
v_gene: TRBV4-3

CDR3aa: ASSLERGGKAF
j_gene: TRBJ1-1
v_gene: TRBV7-7

CDR3aa: ASKWEEDRLYSNQPQH
j_gene: TRBJ1-5
v_gene: TRBV19

CDR3aa: ASSFQLTEAF
j_gene: TRBJ1-1
v_gene: TRBV28

CDR3aa: ASSFGGLYGYT
j_gene: TRBJ1-2
v_gene: TRBV7-3

CDR3aa: AWTGTVSGNTIY
j_gene: TRBJ1-3
v_gene: TRBV30

CDR3aa: ASSLVLAGVNEQF
j_gene: TRBJ2-1
v_gene: TRBV5-8

CDR3aa: ASSVGGTGTGELF
j_gene: TRBJ2-2
v_gene: TRBV9

CDR3aa: ASSFGRTLSTDTQY
j_gene: TRBJ2-3
v_gene: TRBV7-9

CDR3aa: AWSVGATYEQY
j_gene: TRBJ2-7
v_gene: TRBV30

CDR3aa: ASSQDTSSGTNSYEQY
j_gene: TRBJ2-7
v_gene: TRBV4-3